One sample yielded the 5 T cell receptor beta chains listed below, sequenced in a study of cytomegalovirus exposure and HLA in healthy donors. Produced via immunoSEQ multiplex PCR; TCRdb's table is partial and in-frame only. The sample carries around 190,000 clones, roughly 85% recorded once. The sequencing input was PBMCs. The receptors were gathered from a man between 18 and 35 years old in good health and CMV-seropositive.

This chain uses TRBV10-3 with TRBJ2-5, with D perhaps TRBD2 (6 bases). The CDR3 length is 13 residues. Per germline, CDR1 ENHRY and CDR2 SYGVKD. V was cut by 2 bases and J by 5 bases, with 9 bases left in between. The CDR3 region has the DNA TGTGCCATCAGTGAGCAGGAGGGGGAGACCCAGTACTTC. Encoded protein: CAISEQEGETQYF.

The CDR3: CASSRLGGETQYF. CDR3 in DNA: TGTGCCAGCAGCCGACTCGGGGGTGAGACCCAGTACTTC. The chain has TRBV7-3 and TRBJ2-5, with a tentative D call TRBD2 (6 bases). V shed 5 bases and J shed 5 bases, with 12 bases lying between them. Germline CDR1 SGHTA, CDR2 FQGTGA. The CDR3 sequence is 13 residues long.

The chain recombines TRBV2 with TRBJ2-7; 7 bases fit TRBD2. J was trimmed by 2 bases and V by 7 bases; bases with no gene match: 20. The CDR3 is 18 amino acids. From germline, CDR1 is SNHLY and CDR2 FYNNEI. The CDR3 DNA is TGTGCCAGCACACCTAGTTGGGCTAGCGGAGAGAGGGCCTACGAGCAGTACTTC. Translating it yields CASTPSWASGERAYEQYF. The full variable domain, with the rest looked up from reference TRBV2 and TRBJ2-7, is EPEVTQTPSHQVTQMGQEVILRCVPISNHLYFYWYRQILGQKVEFLVSFYNNEISEKSEIFDDQFSVERPDGSNFTLKIRSTKLEDSAMYFCASTPSWASGERAYEQYFGPGTRLTVT.

The gene calls are TRBV4-2 and TRBJ2-2; 10 positions agree with TRBD2. The V segment lost 0 bases and the J segment 8 bases; nucleotides outside the gene matches: 6. Germline-derived CDR1 and CDR2 are LGHNA and YNFKEQ. The CDR3 has 16 amino acids. CDR3 region: CASSQDLAGEKGELFF. Written as DNA, the CDR3 is TGTGCCAGCAGCCAAGATCTAGCGGGAGAAAAAGGGGAGCTGTTTTTT.

This rearrangement joins TRBV28 to TRBJ2-7; D is uncertain. The CDR3 has 14 amino acids. CDR1 and CDR2 (germline): MDHEN, SYDVKM. The V end lost 3 bases, the J end lost 5 bases, and 14 bases lay between the germline ends. DNA for the CDR3: TGTGCCAGCAGTTTGGGCAGTCTGTCGGACGAGCAGTACTTC. This sequence encodes CASSLGSLSDEQYF.